These T cell receptor beta chains were read from a single sample in a study of blood T cell repertoires in COVID-19. Method: immunoSEQ multiplex PCR; TCRdb's copy keeps in-frame clones and lacks some. The repertoire consists of approximately 140,000 clones, with 80% to 90% occurring once and the leading ten covering around 6.1%. The sample consisted of peripheral blood. The receptors shown here come from a man of 80 years or more with acute or convalescent COVID-19. Both conserved end residues are part of each CDR3. The order of the fields is clone size, J gene, V gene, D gene, CDR3 DNA, CDR3 protein. The D gene is left open where the match is weak. Some rows have no size entry. The others give once, few or many, or a class for an expanded clone.

>once|TRBJ2-3|TRBV28|TRBD2
TGTGCCAGCAGGAGTCGGGCAGGACTAGCGGGGGGGGGCACAGATACGCAGTATTTT
CASRSRAGLAGGGTDTQYF
>NA|TRBJ2-5|TRBV7-6|TRBD1
TGTGCCAGCAGCTTATCAGGAAAGGGACAGCAAGAGACCCAGTACTTC
CASSLSGKGQQETQYF
>NA|TRBJ2-7|TRBV7-2|TRBD2
TGTGCCAGCAGCTTAACGTCGGCTAGCGGGACCTACGAGCAGTACTTC
CASSLTSASGTYEQYF
>NA|TRBJ1-3|TRBV28|NA
TGTGCCAGCAGTCTACTGACTCCTTACTCTGGAAACACCATATATTTT
CASSLLTPYSGNTIYF
>NA|TRBJ2-7|TRBV15|TRBD1
TGTGCCACCAGCAGAGGGACAGGAGTCTACGAGCAGTACTTC
CATSRGTGVYEQYF
>NA|TRBJ2-1|TRBV9|TRBD2
TGTGCCAGCAGCGTAGGGTCTAGCGGGAGCAATGAGCAGTTCTTC
CASSVGSSGSNEQFF
>NA|TRBJ1-2|TRBV5-1|NA
TGCGCCAGCAGCTTGGGGGAGGTTAACTATGGCTACACCTTC
CASSLGEVNYGYTF
>NA|TRBJ1-5|TRBV29-1|NA
TGCAGCGTTGCTTCAGGGGTAGGTCAGCCCCAGCATTTT
CSVASGVGQPQHF
>NA|TRBJ2-7|TRBV6-2/TRBV6-3|NA
TGTGCCAGCAGTTACCCAATCCCGGGACAAAAAAACCACGAGCAGTACTTC
CASSYPIPGQKNHEQYF
>many|TRBJ1-2|TRBV6-6|NA
TGTGCCAGCAGTCGGGCTCTGGTGTGGACATGGGACTATGGCTACACCTTC
CASSRALVWTWDYGYTF
>NA|TRBJ1-5|TRBV5-1|TRBD1
TGCGCCAGCAGCCCAGACGGACAGGGCGGGAATCAGCCCCAGCATTTT
CASSPDGQGGNQPQHF
>NA|TRBJ2-7|TRBV9|NA
TGTGCCAGCAGCACACAGGACCGAAGCTACGAGCAGTACTTC
CASSTQDRSYEQYF
>NA|TRBJ2-5|TRBV27|TRBD2
TGTGCCAGCAGTTTGGTAGCGGGAGACGAGACCCAGTACTTC
CASSLVAGDETQYF
>NA|TRBJ2-1|TRBV5-1|TRBD2
TGCGCCAGCAGCTTGGGGGCTAGCGGGGTGATCTACAATGAGCAGTTCTTC
CASSLGASGVIYNEQFF
>NA|TRBJ1-2|TRBV9|TRBD1
TGTGCCAGCAGCGTGGGACAGGGGCCCTATGGCTACACCTTC
CASSVGQGPYGYTF
>medium-sized|TRBJ1-1|TRBV7-9|NA
TGTGCCAGCAGCCCTTTGGGGCCGGGGAACACTGAAGCTTTCTTT
CASSPLGPGNTEAFF
>NA|TRBJ2-3|TRBV10-3|TRBD2
TGTGCCACCTTACCGACTACTAGCGGGGAATTAGATACGCAGTATTTT
CATLPTTSGELDTQYF
>once|TRBJ2-2|TRBV24-1|NA
TGTGCCACCAGTGATACGACACGAACCCCCGGGGAGCTGTTTTTT
CATSDTTRTPGELFF
>NA|TRBJ1-4|TRBV3-1/TRBV3-2|TRBD1
TGTGCCAGCAGACTCGGACAGGGGAATGGAAAACTGTTTTTT
CASRLGQGNGKLFF
>NA|TRBJ1-2|TRBV28|NA
TGTGCCAGCAGTTCATTTGGGCGGGGGGATGGCTACACCTTC
CASSSFGRGDGYTF
>NA|TRBJ1-6|TRBV30|NA
TGTGCCTGGAGTAGAGCAACGTGGAGGGATTCACCCCTCCACTTT
CAWSRATWRDSPLHF
>once|TRBJ2-7|TRBV19|TRBD1
TGTGCCAGTAGTCCCTGGACAGGGAGTCTTGGCGAGCAGTACTTC
CASSPWTGSLGEQYF
>NA|TRBJ2-5|TRBV11-2|TRBD1
TGTGCCAGCAGCTTGACCGGACAGGGCGGGCAAGAGACCCAGTACTTC
CASSLTGQGGQETQYF
>NA|TRBJ1-3|TRBV5-6|NA
TGTGCCAGCAGCCTGCTCAGGGCGGGAAACACCATATATTTT
CASSLLRAGNTIYF
>NA|TRBJ1-2|TRBV14|NA
TGTGCCAGCAGTCAGCAGGGGAAAACTAACTATGGCTACACCTTC
CASSQQGKTNYGYTF
>NA|TRBJ1-2|TRBV24-1|NA
TGTGCCACCTCCCGGGGGGCGAACTATGGCTACACCTTC
CATSRGANYGYTF
>NA|TRBJ1-1|TRBV18|NA
TGTGCCAGCTCTAATACCGGAGCGAACACTGAAGCTTTCTTT
CASSNTGANTEAFF
>NA|TRBJ2-1|TRBV19|TRBD2
TGTGCCACCAAGTGGGGGCTAGCGGGAGGTGAGCAGTTCTTC
CATKWGLAGGEQFF
>few|TRBJ2-7|TRBV4-2|TRBD2
TGTGCCAGCAGCCAAGAGGGACTAGCGGGTGAGCAGTACTTC
CASSQEGLAGEQYF
>NA|TRBJ2-1|TRBV7-2|TRBD2
TGTGCCAGCAGCTTAGGAGCGGGGGCCTACAATGAGCAGTTCTTC
CASSLGAGAYNEQFF
>NA|TRBJ1-5|TRBV23-1|NA
TGCGCCAGCAGTCAGTCCCCCGCAGATCGTCAGCCCCAGCATTTT
CASSQSPADRQPQHF
>NA|TRBJ2-1|TRBV7-8|NA
TGTGCCAGCAGAGCGAGCGGTTTCTCCTACAATGAGCAGTTCTTC
CASRASGFSYNEQFF
>NA|TRBJ2-2|TRBV10-3|NA
TGTGCCATCAGCGAATACGAGGGCCGCGGCGGGGAGCTGTTTTTT
CAISEYEGRGGELFF
>NA|TRBJ2-7|TRBV5-1|TRBD1
TGCGCCAGCAGCTGGACAGGAACCTACGAGCAGTACTTC
CASSWTGTYEQYF
>NA|TRBJ2-5|TRBV9|NA
TGTGCCAGCAGCCGTGGTGACGGGGGCGGGAGAGAGACCCAGTACTTC
CASSRGDGGGRETQYF
>NA|TRBJ2-5|TRBV27|NA
TGTGCCAGCAGTCCAAATAGTAGAGAGACCCAGTACTTC
CASSPNSRETQYF
>NA|TRBJ2-7|TRBV2|NA
TGTGCCAGCAGTGAGGAGAACTTCAGCTCCTACGAGCAGTACTTC
CASSEENFSSYEQYF
>NA|TRBJ2-1|TRBV5-1|TRBD2
TGCGCCAGCAGCGTCGCCGGGACTAGCGGATACAATGAGCAGTTCTTC
CASSVAGTSGYNEQFF
>NA|TRBJ2-7|TRBV3-1/TRBV3-2|NA
TGTGCCAGCAGCCCCCCCCGGAGCTACGAGCAGTACTTC
CASSPPRSYEQYF
>NA|TRBJ2-2|TRBV4-1|TRBD1
TGCGCCAGCAGCCCCGGACAGGGGCTGAACACCGGGGAGCTGTTTTTT
CASSPGQGLNTGELFF
>NA|TRBJ2-5|TRBV9|TRBD2
TGTGCCAGCAGCGTAGCTCCGGGACTAGCGTTGGAGACCCAGTACTTC
CASSVAPGLALETQYF
>NA|TRBJ2-1|TRBV5-1|NA
TGCGCCAGCAGCCGCAGGGCCAGCTCCTACAATGAGCAGTTCTTC
CASSRRASSYNEQFF
>NA|TRBJ2-5|TRBV7-2|NA
TGTGCCAGCAGCTTAGTTTTCTCCGGTGAGACCCAGTACTTC
CASSLVFSGETQYF
>NA|TRBJ2-2|TRBV7-9|NA
TGTGCCAGCAGCTTAGGTGACACTCCCGGGGAGCTGTTTTTT
CASSLGDTPGELFF
>NA|TRBJ2-5|TRBV7-2|NA
TGTGCCAGCAGCTTCGGGACACCCCAAGAGACCCAGTACTTC
CASSFGTPQETQYF
>NA|TRBJ1-2|TRBV7-9|NA
TGTGCCAGCAGCTTAGTGGTCAGGTCCTATGGCTACACCTTC
CASSLVVRSYGYTF